Here is one TCR beta chain with its context. This clone was detected only once. It has no known antigen specificity. No base qualities exist here, and no much larger clone lies one base off it. This sample is part of a study of control samples from healthy donors and cancer patients (dated by TCRdb to about 2020). The library relied on the immunoSEQ multiplex PCR assay. In its TCRdb copy, this immuneACCESS table keeps in-frame sequences only and misses some clones. Where compared with another copy, unresolved V genes explain less than half of these, and the others have no known cause. A total of about 120,000 clones appear in this sample, around 88% of them only once. The biggest ten clones account for less than 4% of the sample. The CDR3 goes from the cysteine to the phenylalanine over 14 residues. The read is trimmed to its CDR3 DNA, 42 bases read in frame from base 1. The germline V gene yields SGHDT for CDR1 and YYEEEE for CDR2. V is shortened by 0 bases, J by 7 bases, and the region joining them spans 10 bases.

This receptor chain uses TRBV5-6 and TRBJ1-4; the D gene assignment is ambiguous. Sequenced sample: blood. The clonotype was recovered from a middle-aged man in good health. Read as DNA, the sequence is TGTGCCAGCAGCTTGGAGGTTTTCCCTGAAAAACTGTTTTTT. This yields the protein CASSLEVFPEKLFF.